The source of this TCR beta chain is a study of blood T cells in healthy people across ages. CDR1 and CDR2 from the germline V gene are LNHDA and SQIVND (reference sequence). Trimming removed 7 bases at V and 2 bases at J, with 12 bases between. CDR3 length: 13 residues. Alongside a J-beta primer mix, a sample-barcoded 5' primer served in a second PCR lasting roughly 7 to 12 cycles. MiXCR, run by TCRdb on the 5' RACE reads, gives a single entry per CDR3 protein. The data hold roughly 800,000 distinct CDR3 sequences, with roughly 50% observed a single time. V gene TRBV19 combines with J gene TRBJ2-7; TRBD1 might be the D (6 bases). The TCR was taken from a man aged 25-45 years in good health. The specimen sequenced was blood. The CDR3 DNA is TGTGCCAGTATGGGGACACCTCCCTACGAGCAGTACTTC. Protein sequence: CASMGTPPYEQYF.